The T cell receptor beta chain described here comes from a study of CD8 T cells in ankylosing spondylitis. Findings and limits, study-wide: Among TCR beta sequences, a motif of roughly 8 highly homologous variants appeared characteristic of ankylosing spondylitis blood. Some motif variants were previously reported in reactive arthritis synovial fluid and blood. Researchers report that disease-linked clones proved CD8+ and relatively rare in peripheral blood. Significant enrichment of disease-linked clones was reported in matched ankylosing spondylitis synovial fluid.

Germline V gene data show CDR1 as SGDLS and CDR2 as YYNGEE. The CDR3 is made up of 20 amino acids. With 4 bases clipped from V and 4 bases from J, the junction kept 20 bases outside the gene matches. This clonotype was detected ten times or more. Its matching antigen is unknown. Using its own MiXCR run on the 5' RACE reads, TCRdb lists one record per CDR3 protein. Of about 42,000 distinct CDR3 sequences listed, 3.5% to 4% were seen once; the top ten hold about 4%. The V call is TRBV9, the J call TRBJ2-5, with 12 positions matching TRBD2. The sequence was obtained from a female donor with ankylosing spondylitis or in good health (not recorded which). Sequencing was performed on blood, either unsorted or a sorted T cell fraction (not recorded which). CDR3 in amino acids: CASSLTPTPVLAGGGETQYF. The DNA for the CDR3 is TGTGCCAGCAGCCTCACACCAACCCCTGTACTAGCGGGGGGCGGAGAGACCCAGTACTTC.